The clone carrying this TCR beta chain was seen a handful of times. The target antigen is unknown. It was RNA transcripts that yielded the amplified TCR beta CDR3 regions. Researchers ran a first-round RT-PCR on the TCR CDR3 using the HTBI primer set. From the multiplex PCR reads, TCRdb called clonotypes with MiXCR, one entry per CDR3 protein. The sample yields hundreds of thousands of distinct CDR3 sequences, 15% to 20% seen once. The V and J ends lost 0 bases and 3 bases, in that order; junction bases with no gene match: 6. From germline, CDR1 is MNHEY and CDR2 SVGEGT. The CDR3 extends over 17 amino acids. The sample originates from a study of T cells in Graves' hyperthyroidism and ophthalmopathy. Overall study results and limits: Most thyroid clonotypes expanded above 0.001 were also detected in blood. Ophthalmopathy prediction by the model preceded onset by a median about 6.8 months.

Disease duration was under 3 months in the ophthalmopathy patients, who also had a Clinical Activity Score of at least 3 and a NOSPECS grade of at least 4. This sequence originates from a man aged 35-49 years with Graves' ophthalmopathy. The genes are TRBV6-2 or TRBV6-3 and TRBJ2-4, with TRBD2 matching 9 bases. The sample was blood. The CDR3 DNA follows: TGTGCCAGCAGTTACTCGAAGACTAGCGGACACAAAAACATTCAGTACTTC. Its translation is CASSYSKTSGHKNIQYF.